The next 22 T cell receptor beta chains were all read from a single sample in a study of cytomegalovirus exposure and HLA in healthy donors. Both 60 Vbeta primers and 13 Jbeta primers went into the PCR. TCRdb keeps only in-frame clones here, not all; method: immunoSEQ multiplex PCR. The sample includes 150,000 to 200,000 clones, roughly 80% of them seen just once. Sequenced input: PBMCs. These receptors were taken from a female donor in good health and CMV-seronegative.

The rearrangement links TRBV9 to TRBJ2-3; D is possibly TRBD1 (7 bases). Germline loops: CDR1 SGDLS, CDR2 YYNGEE. This CDR3 comprises 15 residues. V was cut by 2 bases and J by 2 bases, with 12 bases left in between. The CDR3 is CASSVGGQYTDTQYF. The DNA of the CDR3 is TGTGCCAGCAGCGTGGGGGGACAGTACACAGATACGCAGTATTTT. The full variable domain, in which reference TRBV9 and TRBJ2-3 provide the parts outside the CDR3, is DSGVTQTPKHLITATGQRVTLRCSPRSGDLSVYWYQQSLDQGLQFLIQYYNGEERAKGNILERFSAQQFPDLHSELNLSSLELGDSALYFCASSVGGQYTDTQYFGPGTRLTVL.

The V and J genes are TRBV9 and TRBJ1-4, with TRBD1 matching 7 bases. The trim removed 4 bases at V and 5 bases at J, leaving 8 bases unmatched. Germline CDR1 and CDR2: SGDLS and YYNGEE. The CDR3 runs 15 residues. DNA for the CDR3: TGTGCCAGCAGCCTAAATCAGGGGGAGAATGAAAAACTGTTTTTT. Protein sequence: CASSLNQGENEKLFF.

J is TRBJ2-3 and V is TRBV5-1; perhaps TRBD2 as D (7 bases). The germline V gene encodes CDR1 SGHRS and CDR2 YFSETQ. CDR3 length: 14 amino acids. V dropped 0 bases and J dropped 5 bases, with 10 bases sitting between them. The CDR3 DNA reads TGCGCCAGCAGCTTGGCGGGGGGCCTAGATACGCAGTATTTT. Translated, it gives CASSLAGGLDTQYF.

This clone was seen only a few times. The V call is TRBV5-6, the J call TRBJ1-3; 8 positions match TRBD1. The CDR3 runs 12 residues. The V and J ends lost 4 bases and 8 bases, in that order; junction bases with no gene match: 2. Germline CDR1 is SGHDT and CDR2 is YYEEEE. The CDR3 loop is CASSRTGYTIYF. The CDR3 DNA is TGTGCCAGCAGCCGGACAGGGTACACCATATATTTT.

This chain uses TRBV6-1 with TRBJ2-1; 8 positions match TRBD1. There are 17 residues in the CDR3. Germline V lookup: CDR1 MNHNS, CDR2 SASEGT. V shed 5 bases, J shed 3 bases, and the junction held 12 bases outside the gene matches. The DNA for the CDR3 is TGTGCCAGCAGTCAAGGACAGGGAGTTATAGGCTACAATGAGCAGTTCTTC. Protein sequence: CASSQGQGVIGYNEQFF.

A few counts support this clone. The chain couples TRBV5-4 to TRBJ1-1; no firm D call. The CDR3 is 15 residues long. The V and J ends lost 0 bases and 1 base respectively, with 10 bases between them. Germline CDR1 reads SGHNT; CDR2 reads YYREEE (reference sequence). The CDR3 DNA reads TGTGCCAGCAGCTTGGAGGGAGCGGCGAACACTGAAGCTTTCTTT. Its protein product is CASSLEGAANTEAFF.

This chain uses TRBV4-3 with TRBJ2-6; possibly TRBD1 for D (6 bases). The CDR3 consists of 17 residues. Trimming cost V 1 base and J 4 bases, with 14 bases left between them. Germline V lookup: CDR1 LGHNA, CDR2 YSLEER. CDR3 region: CASSQAYRVNGANVLTF. The DNA of the CDR3 is TGCGCCAGCAGCCAAGCTTACAGGGTTAACGGGGCCAACGTCCTGACTTTC.

The rearrangement links TRBV14 to TRBJ2-2, with TRBD2 as a possible D gene (5 bases). Trimming shortened V by 4 bases and J by 4 bases, and 10 bases separated the two germline ends. Germline CDR1 reads SGHDN; CDR2 reads FVKESK. The CDR3 contains 14 residues. CDR3 in DNA: TGTGCCAGCAGCCCCGACTATATCACCGGGGAGCTGTTTTTT. Encoded protein: CASSPDYITGELFF.

In its sample, this clone was seen a few times. V is TRBV5-1 and J is TRBJ2-7, with 8 bases identical to TRBD2. Germline CDR1 is SGHRS and CDR2 is YFSETQ. Trimming removed 6 bases from V and 4 bases from J; junction bases left unmatched: 6. This CDR3 spans 13 amino acids. The CDR3 region is CASTEAGAYEQYF. The CDR3, as DNA: TGCGCCAGCACCGAAGCGGGAGCATACGAGCAGTACTTC.

This clone is a singleton in its sample. This chain links TRBV5-5 with TRBJ2-1, with 8 bases identical to TRBD1. This CDR3 is built from 17 residues. V gave up 0 bases and J gave up 5 bases; unmatched junction bases: 10. Germline lookup yields CDR1 SGHKS and CDR2 YYEKEE (reference sequence). DNA of the CDR3: TGTGCCAGCAGCTTGGTAGGCGGGACAGGAATGAACAATGAGCAGTTCTTC. This translates into CASSLVGGTGMNNEQFF.

This chain uses TRBV5-4 with TRBJ2-7, with D unclear. This CDR3 region has 15 residues. Germline V lookup: CDR1 SGHNT, CDR2 YYREEE (reference sequence). Trimming stripped 3 bases from V and 0 bases from J, with 13 bases between. The CDR3 bases are TGTGCCAGCAGCTCCCGTACAGATAGCTCCTACGAGCAGTACTTC. Translation: CASSSRTDSSYEQYF.

This chain joins TRBV9 and TRBJ2-7; TRBD2 matches at 9 bases. This CDR3 is built from 16 residues. Germline-derived CDR1 and CDR2 are SGDLS and YYNGEE. Germline trimming cut 0 bases from V and 3 bases from J; bases unmatched to any gene: 7. DNA for the CDR3: TGTGCCAGCAGCGTAGTGGCGGGGGGGCAAATCTACGAGCAGTACTTC. Amino acids: CASSVVAGGQIYEQYF.

This clone appeared a single time. The genes are TRBV13 and TRBJ2-7, with 7 bases aligning to TRBD2. The CDR3 is 20 residues long. The ends lost 4 bases at V and 3 bases at J; junction bases unmatched: 24. Per the germline V gene, CDR1 is PRHDT and CDR2 is FYEKMQ (reference sequence). CDR3 protein: CASSSKNRPVESSGDYEQYF. In DNA, the CDR3 is TGTGCCAGCAGCTCCAAAAACCGACCGGTCGAGTCTAGCGGAGACTACGAGCAGTACTTC.

This clone turned up a few times. This chain joins TRBV30 and TRBJ1-5, with D uncertain. V lost 2 bases and J 6 bases, leaving 14 bases between the germline ends. This CDR3 region has 14 residues. Looked up from germline, CDR1 is GTSNPN and CDR2 is SVGIG (reference sequence). This CDR3 is CAWSIGEVGQPQHF. The CDR3 DNA follows: TGTGCCTGGAGTATTGGGGAGGTGGGTCAGCCCCAGCATTTT.

There are a few counts of this clone. V gene TRBV19 combines with J gene TRBJ2-5; 16 positions match TRBD2. The CDR3 has 16 residues. Germline values: CDR1 LNHDA, CDR2 SQIVND (reference sequence). V lost 8 bases, J lost 2 bases, and 5 bases stayed unmatched. The CDR3 sequence: CASGTSGGAMQETQYF. The CDR3 region has the DNA TGTGCCAGTGGGACTAGCGGGGGGGCCATGCAAGAGACCCAGTACTTC.

This clone was observed a few times. The V call is TRBV7-2, the J call TRBJ1-1, with unresolved D. Trimming removed 0 bases at V and 2 bases at J, with 7 bases between. Germline CDR1 reads SGHTA; CDR2 reads FQGNSA. The CDR3 consists of 14 residues. The CDR3 protein is CASSLAWANTEAFF. The CDR3 DNA follows: TGTGCCAGCAGCTTAGCGTGGGCAAACACTGAAGCTTTCTTT. Variable domain in full (rest from reference TRBV7-2 and TRBJ1-1): GAGVSQSPSNKVTEKGKDVELRCDPISGHTALYWYRQSLGQGLEFLIYFQGNSAPDKSGLPSDRFSAERTGGSVSTLTIQRTQQEDSAVYLCASSLAWANTEAFFGQGTRLTVV.

This clone was seen a handful of times. The chain has TRBV19 and TRBJ1-5; possibly TRBD1 for D (5 bases). CDR1 is LNHDA, CDR2 SQIVND, per germline (reference sequence). The length of the CDR3 is 15 residues. V gave up 7 bases and J gave up 4 bases, with 17 bases separating them. The CDR3 DNA reads as TGTGCCAGTATCCCAGGGCAGGACACGAATCAGCCCCAGCATTTT. Protein: CASIPGQDTNQPQHF.

This clone was counted a few times. The J gene is TRBJ2-7, the V gene TRBV10-3, with D possibly being TRBD2 (5 bases). CDR1 is ENHRY, CDR2 SYGVKD, per germline. Trimming cost V 6 bases and J 3 bases, with 15 bases left between them. The CDR3 is 14 amino acids. The CDR3 loop reads CAIRTLLVYYEQYF. The CDR3, as DNA: TGTGCCATCAGGACCCTACTAGTCTACTACGAGCAGTACTTC.

The rearrangement uses TRBV29-1 and TRBJ1-1, with 10 bases lining up with TRBD1. Trimming took 3 bases from V and 6 from J; bases not matched to a gene: 10. This CDR3 is 15 amino acids long. The germline V gene encodes CDR1 SQVTM and CDR2 ANQGSEA. Here the CDR3 DNA reads TGCAGCGTTGACCGGACAGGGGGTGGCGGAGCTGAAGCTTTCTTT. Residues: CSVDRTGGGGAEAFF.

This rearrangement joins TRBV28 to TRBJ2-3, with D perhaps TRBD2 (6 bases). The germline gives CDR1 MDHEN, CDR2 SYDVKM. Trimming stripped 8 bases from V and 0 bases from J, with 18 bases between. This CDR3 is 16 amino acids long. For the CDR3, the DNA is TGTGCCAGCCCCCCCCCAACTGGGACTAGCACAGATACGCAGTATTTT. This encodes CASPPPTGTSTDTQYF. Full variable domain (remainder filled in from reference TRBV28 and TRBJ2-3): DVKVTQSSRYLVKRTGEKVFLECVQDMDHENMFWYRQDPGLGLRLIYFSYDVKMKEKGDIPEGYSVSREKKERFSLILESASTNQTSMYLCASPPPTGTSTDTQYFGPGTRLTVL.

This clone was observed once. The chain has TRBV28 and TRBJ1-2; 11 bases align to TRBD1. Germline CDR1 and CDR2: MDHEN and SYDVKM. V trimming: 6 bases; J trimming: 4 bases; junction bases outside the gene matches: 7. The CDR3 sequence is 15 residues long. CDR3 in amino acids: CASRGQGATSYGYTF. CDR3 DNA sequence: TGTGCCAGCAGAGGACAGGGGGCGACCTCCTATGGCTACACCTTC.

The chain carries TRBV15 and TRBJ2-3; tentative D call: TRBD2 (5 bases). The germline gives CDR1 LNHNV, CDR2 YYDKDF (reference sequence). The V end was cut by 5 bases, the J end by 1 base, with 13 bases between. The CDR3 is made up of 15 amino acids. CDR3 bases: TGTGCCACCAGCCCAACACGGGGAGGCACAGATACGCAGTATTTT. Protein product: CATSPTRGGTDTQYF.